One and the same sample provided the 30 T cell receptor beta chains below, sequenced in a study of molecular identifiers for immune sequencing clone quantification. TCRdb redid the calling of the PCR reads with MiXCR, one entry per CDR3 protein. The table lists around 480,000 distinct CDR3 sequences, around 21% of them singletons. The material sequenced was naive CD8+ T cells from blood, with Jurkat cell RNA spiked in. Subset indicated: FACS-sorted CD8+CD4-CCR7+CD45RA+ naive T cells. The receptors come from a human donor in good health. Some libraries in this study had Jurkat cell RNA spiked in.

This chain uses TRBV5-8 with TRBJ2-7, with D tentatively TRBD2 (7 bases). V lost 0 bases to trimming and J lost 7 bases, with 23 bases between them. CDR1 SGHTS and CDR2 YDEGEE come from the germline V gene. This CDR3 spans 17 amino acids. CDR3 DNA sequence: TGTGCCAGCAGCTTGGGCCTCGGGGGGCTAGGCTCTGAGGAGCAGTACTTC. This translates into CASSLGLGGLGSEEQYF.

This clonotype has more than one count but fewer than ten. The gene calls are TRBV10-2 and TRBJ1-5; 8 nucleotides agree with TRBD1. V lost 2 bases and J lost 5; bases outside the gene matches: 5. Looked up from germline, CDR1 is WSHSY and CDR2 is SAAADI. The CDR3 runs 15 residues. As DNA, the CDR3 is TGCGCCAGCAGTGAGAGACAGGGGAACTATCAGCCCCAGCATTTT. Translated: CASSERQGNYQPQHF.

Of note for this clonotype: At one end, the junction sequence differs from germline, possibly due to a read error. The chain recombines TRBV4-1 with TRBJ2-3; tentative D call: TRBD1 (5 bases). Germline assignment: CDR1 MGHRA and CDR2 YSYEKL. CDR3 length equals 14 residues. The CDR3 region has the DNA TGCGCCAGCAGCCCTCTGGGCTACACAGGTACGCAGTATTTT. This sequence encodes CASSPLGYTGTQYF.

The J gene is TRBJ1-1, the V gene TRBV5-1, with D possibly being TRBD1 (6 bases). This CDR3 has 17 amino acids. Looked up from germline, CDR1 is SGHRS and CDR2 is YFSETQ. Trimming left V 3 bases short and J 0 bases short, with 18 bases between. The CDR3 spells CASSYGLQGAMNTEAFF. CDR3 sequence (DNA): TGCGCCAGCAGCTACGGATTACAGGGAGCAATGAACACTGAAGCTTTCTTT.

The chain is built from TRBV28 and TRBJ2-7, with D possibly being TRBD2 (6 bases). Germline V gives CDR1 MDHEN, CDR2 SYDVKM. This CDR3 comprises 14 residues. The V end was cut by 10 bases, the J end by 7 bases, with 23 bases between. This CDR3 reads CAINLGTPEGEQYF. CDR3 DNA: TGTGCCATCAACCTCGGGACCCCGGAGGGAGAGCAGTACTTC.

This clonotype was seen at least ten times. The chain joins TRBV20-1 to TRBJ2-7, with 8 bases aligning to TRBD1. Looked up from germline, CDR1 is DFQATT and CDR2 is SNEGSKA (reference sequence). The CDR3 has 13 amino acids. V lost 6 bases to trimming and J lost 0 bases; unmatched junction nucleotides: 4. The CDR3 loop reads CSAYTGGSYEQYF. DNA of the CDR3: TGCAGTGCCTACACAGGGGGCTCCTACGAGCAGTACTTC.

This clonotype was detected many times. The V gene is TRBV6-5, the J gene TRBJ2-2, with D unresolved. Germline CDR1 reads MNHEY; CDR2 reads SVGAGI. The CDR3 is 14 residues long. The germline V and J ends were trimmed by 2 bases and 1 base, with 5 bases remaining between them. CDR3 residues: CASSYNLNTGELFF. The CDR3 DNA reads as TGTGCCAGCAGTTACAACCTGAACACCGGGGAGCTGTTTTTT.

This clonotype was recorded at least ten times. The germline gene is not matched at one end of the junction; a read error may be the cause. V gene TRBV28 combines with J gene TRBJ2-7; D may be TRBD2 (6 bases). Germline V gives CDR1 MDHEN, CDR2 SYDVKM. There are 13 residues in the CDR3. The CDR3 spells CASSPRGAYEQYF. CDR3 nucleotide sequence: TGCGCCAGCAGCCCTCGCGGGGCGTACGAGCAGTACTTC.

Details on this clonotype: Mismatch with germline at one junction end may stem from a read error. The genes are TRBV4-1 and TRBJ2-7; D is unclear. Germline CDR1 is MGHRA and CDR2 is YSYEKL. The CDR3 runs 13 residues. This CDR3 is CAGSQDRHYEQYF. The DNA for the CDR3 is TGCGCCGGCAGCCAAGATCGCCACTACGAGCAGTACTTC.

CDR3 in amino acids: CASSGHLTDTQYF. Here the CDR3 DNA reads TGTGCCAGCAGCGGCCACTTAACAGATACGCAGTATTTT. The genes are TRBV9 and TRBJ2-3; D is unclear. Germline V gene data show CDR1 as SGDLS and CDR2 as YYNGEE. The CDR3 is 13 amino acids. The germline V and J ends were trimmed by 3 bases and 3 bases, with 8 bases remaining between them.

The table lists this clonotype with many counts. This rearrangement joins TRBV3-1 to TRBJ1-1; no clear D gene. Deletions cut 1 base from V and 1 base from J, with 7 bases between. Germline V CDR1 and CDR2: LGHDT, YNNKEL (reference sequence). The CDR3 contains 14 residues. The CDR3, as DNA: TGTGCCAGCAGCCAAGGTCCGGGGAACACTGAAGCTTTCTTT. Its protein product is CASSQGPGNTEAFF.

This clonotype occurred many times. J is TRBJ2-3 and V is TRBV9, with D maybe TRBD2 (6 bases). The V and J ends lost 1 base and 0 bases respectively, with 9 bases between them. From germline, CDR1 is SGDLS and CDR2 YYNGEE. The CDR3 consists of 15 residues. CDR3 residues: CASSVSGGSTDTQYF. In nucleotides, the CDR3 is TGTGCCAGCAGCGTATCCGGGGGTAGCACAGATACGCAGTATTTT.

Worth noting for this clonotype: A much larger clonotype is one base distant, so this may be a read error. V and J are TRBV14 and TRBJ1-1; no clear D. The CDR3 spans 12 residues. Germline loops: CDR1 SGHDN, CDR2 FVKESK. Trimming took off 5 bases at V and 3 bases at J, with 7 bases between the two ends. CDR3 in DNA: TGTGCCAGCAGCGAAGTGGACACTGAAGCTTTCTTT. Amino acid sequence: CASSEVDTEAFF.

The V call is TRBV5-1, the J call TRBJ2-7; TRBD2 matches 7 bases. This CDR3 is 15 amino acids long. Trimming at V came to 0 bases and at J to 2 bases, leaving 5 bases not matched to a gene. Germline values: CDR1 SGHRS, CDR2 YFSETQ. The CDR3 is CASSLDPSGTYEQYF. Here the CDR3 DNA reads TGCGCCAGCAGCTTGGACCCTAGCGGAACCTACGAGCAGTACTTC.

At least ten counts were recorded for this clonotype. The chain recombines TRBV4-2 with TRBJ2-7; D uncertain. Germline V gene data show CDR1 as LGHNA and CDR2 as YNFKEQ. Trimming pared 3 bases from V and 2 bases from J, leaving 8 bases between. The CDR3 length is 13 residues. CDR3 nucleotides: TGTGCCAGCAGCCACGACGGAGCCTACGAGCAGTACTTC. It specifies CASSHDGAYEQYF.

This clonotype was seen a handful of times. The chain combines TRBV9 with TRBJ1-2; D not resolved. The germline V and J ends were trimmed by 0 bases and 3 bases, with 12 bases remaining between them. This CDR3 region has 15 residues. CDR1 and CDR2 (germline): SGDLS, YYNGEE. The CDR3 loop reads CASSVGGRFDYGYTF. Written as DNA, the CDR3 is TGTGCCAGCAGCGTAGGAGGTCGTTTTGACTATGGCTACACCTTC.

This clonotype was counted at least ten times. For the CDR3, the DNA is TGCAGTGCCCCGCAGGCCCCCGGGACTAGCTCCTACAATGAGCAGTTCTTC. It yields the protein CSAPQAPGTSSYNEQFF. The chain employs TRBV20-1 and TRBJ2-1; 8 bases are a match to TRBD2. Germline assignment: CDR1 DFQATT and CDR2 SNEGSKA (reference sequence). The trim removed 6 bases at V and 0 bases at J, leaving 13 bases unmatched. This CDR3 spans 17 amino acids.

This clonotype was counted between two and nine times. This rearrangement joins TRBV27 to TRBJ2-7, with 8 bases that match TRBD2. Per the germline V gene, CDR1 is MNHEY and CDR2 is SMNVEV (reference sequence). Trimming took 6 bases from V and 6 from J; bases not matched to a gene: 10. CDR3 size: 14 residues. The CDR3: CASRGGLGFGEQYF. The CDR3, as DNA: TGTGCCAGCAGGGGGGGACTAGGGTTCGGCGAGCAGTACTTC.

This clonotype has more than one count but fewer than ten. The V and J genes are TRBV7-9 and TRBJ2-2, with 7 bases that match TRBD1. Germline values: CDR1 SEHNR, CDR2 FQNEAQ (reference sequence). Trimming removed 5 bases from V and 2 bases from J; junction bases left unmatched: 8. The CDR3 loop spans 16 amino acids. The CDR3 region has the DNA TGTGCCAGCAGCGGATGGGACAGCATAAACACCGGGGAGCTGTTTTTT. Residues: CASSGWDSINTGELFF.

This clonotype occurred many times. The chain joins TRBV7-6 to TRBJ2-5; D unresolved. V lost 5 bases and J lost 0, with 10 bases in between. This CDR3 spans 14 amino acids. Germline lookup yields CDR1 SGHVS and CDR2 FNYEAQ. The CDR3 coding sequence is TGTGCCAGCAGCCCACAGACGTACCAAGAGACCCAGTACTTC. Translation gives CASSPQTYQETQYF.

In its sample, this clonotype was seen many times. The V call is TRBV7-2, the J call TRBJ2-7; the D gene is possibly TRBD2 (5 bases). The CDR3 has 13 amino acids. V was pared by 1 base and J by 7 bases, with 11 bases between. Germline assignment: CDR1 SGHTA and CDR2 FQGNSA. CDR3 nucleotides: TGTGCCAGCAGCTTAGGGCCCCCGGGGGAGCAGTACTTC. It encodes CASSLGPPGEQYF.

This chain connects TRBV19 to TRBJ2-6, with no clear D. The V gene's germline CDR1 is LNHDA and CDR2 SQIVND (reference sequence). Trimming removed 0 bases at V and 1 base at J, with 10 bases between. This CDR3 spans 17 amino acids. The CDR3 DNA follows: TGTGCCAGTAGTATAGATCGGTGGGGATCTGGGGCCAACGTCCTGACTTTC. Protein sequence: CASSIDRWGSGANVLTF.

Points on this clonotype: A much more abundant neighbour one base away suggests this may be a read error. The chain links TRBV6-2 or TRBV6-3 to TRBJ2-2; 7 positions match TRBD1. The CDR3 spans 15 residues. Germline V gene sequence: CDR1 MNHEY, CDR2 SVGEGT. The CDR3 protein is CAGSPDRVITGELFF. Here the CDR3 DNA reads TGTGCCGGCAGTCCCGACAGGGTAATCACCGGGGAGCTGTTTTTT.

This clonotype has a single count. A single base separates this from a much larger clone, so it may be a read error. The chain uses TRBV7-2 and TRBJ2-7; 7 positions agree with TRBD1. Per germline, CDR1 SGHTA and CDR2 FQGNSA. CDR3 length: 16 residues. Here the CDR3 reads CASSSAPQGFPYGQYF. The CDR3 DNA follows: TGTGCCAGCAGCTCTGCCCCACAGGGGTTCCCCTACGGGCAGTACTTC.

This clonotype was seen a handful of times. Here the CDR3 DNA reads TGCGCCAGCAGCTTGCCTACTAGCGGGAGTCTTAGCAATGAGCAGTTCTTC. This codes for CASSLPTSGSLSNEQFF. The rearrangement joins TRBV5-1 to TRBJ2-1; 11 bases fit TRBD2. From germline, CDR1 is SGHRS and CDR2 YFSETQ. The CDR3 loop spans 17 amino acids. V shed 1 base and J 6 bases; nucleotides not matched to a gene: 9.

This clonotype has just a few counts. This sequence joins TRBV27 and TRBJ2-1; D gene ambiguous. Germline assignment: CDR1 MNHEY and CDR2 SMNVEV (reference sequence). Trimming took off 5 bases at V and 6 bases at J, with 17 bases between the two ends. This CDR3 comprises 15 residues. The CDR3 DNA sequence: TGTGCCAGCAGTGATGTAGCCGCTGTGGGCAATGAGCAGTTCTTC. Its protein is CASSDVAAVGNEQFF.

V is TRBV27 and J is TRBJ2-3, with D unclear. Trimming removed 5 bases at V and 0 bases at J, with 9 bases between. CDR3 length: 14 residues. The V gene's germline CDR1 is MNHEY and CDR2 SMNVEV (reference sequence). CDR3 region: CASSMTPSTDTQYF. The CDR3 bases are TGTGCCAGCAGTATGACACCTAGCACAGATACGCAGTATTTT.

The chain carries TRBV25-1 and TRBJ2-1, with TRBD2 matching over 7 bases. V was pared by 4 bases and J by 9 bases, with 9 bases of the junction left unmatched. The germline V gene has CDR1 MGHDK and CDR2 SYGVNS. CDR3 length equals 14 residues. The CDR3 DNA follows: TGTGCCAGCAGTGGGGGGACTACCAGCCCTGAGCAGTTCTTC. It translates to CASSGGTTSPEQFF.

The CDR3 DNA is TGTGCCAGCAGTTTCAGCCCGTCTAATGAAAAACTGTTTTTT. Translated, it gives CASSFSPSNEKLFF. The chain has TRBV6-5 and TRBJ1-4, with unresolved D. CDR3 length: 14 amino acids. Germline CDR1 and CDR2: MNHEY and SVGAGI. V lost 4 bases to trimming and J lost 3 bases, with 9 bases between them.

The chain recombines TRBV7-9 with TRBJ1-1, with D perhaps matching TRBD1 (5 bases). The CDR3 runs to 16 residues. In germline, CDR1 is SEHNR, CDR2 FQNEAQ (reference sequence). The V end was cut by 5 bases, the J end by 0 bases, with 16 bases between. The CDR3: CASSDKRDYMNTEAFF. The CDR3 DNA sequence: TGTGCCAGCAGCGACAAACGGGACTATATGAACACTGAAGCTTTCTTT.